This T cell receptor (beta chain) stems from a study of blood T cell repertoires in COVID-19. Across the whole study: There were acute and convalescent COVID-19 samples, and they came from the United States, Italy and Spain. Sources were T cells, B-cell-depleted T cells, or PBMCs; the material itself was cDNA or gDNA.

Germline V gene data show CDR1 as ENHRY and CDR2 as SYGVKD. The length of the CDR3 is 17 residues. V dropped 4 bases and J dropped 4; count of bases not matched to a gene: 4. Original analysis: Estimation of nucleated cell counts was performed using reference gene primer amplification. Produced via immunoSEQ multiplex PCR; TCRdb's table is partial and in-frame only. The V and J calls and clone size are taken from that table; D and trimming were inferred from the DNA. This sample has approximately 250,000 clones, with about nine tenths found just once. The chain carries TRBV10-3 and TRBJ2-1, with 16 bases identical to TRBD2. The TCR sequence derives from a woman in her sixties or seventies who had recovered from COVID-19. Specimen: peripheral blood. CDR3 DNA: TGTGCCATCAGTGCCACGGGACTAGCGGGGGGGTACAATGAGCAGTTCTTC. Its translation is CAISATGLAGGYNEQFF.